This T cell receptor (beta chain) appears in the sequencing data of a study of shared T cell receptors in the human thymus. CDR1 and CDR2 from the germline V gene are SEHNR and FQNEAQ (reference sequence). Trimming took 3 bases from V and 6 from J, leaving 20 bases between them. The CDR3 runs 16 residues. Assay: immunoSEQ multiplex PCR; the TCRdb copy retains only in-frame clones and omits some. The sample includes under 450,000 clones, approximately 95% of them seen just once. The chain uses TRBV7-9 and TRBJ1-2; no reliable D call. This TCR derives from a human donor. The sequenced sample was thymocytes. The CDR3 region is CASSFPDPRGSHGYTF. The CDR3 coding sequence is TGTGCCAGCAGCTTCCCCGACCCGCGAGGGTCCCATGGCTACACCTTC.